The next 24 T cell receptor beta chains were all read from a single sample in a study of Graves' ophthalmopathy and Graves' hyperthyroidism. Researchers took RNA transcripts and amplified TCR beta CDR3 regions from them. Second-round multiplex PCR came after first-round RT-PCR with HTBI primers. Using its own MiXCR run on the multiplex PCR reads, TCRdb lists one record per CDR3 protein. The top ten clones hold 2.4% of a sample with about 370,000 distinct CDR3 sequences, about a sixth of them seen once. Sequencing was carried out using peripheral blood. These TCRs come from an adult woman with stable Graves' hyperthyroidism.

This clonotype was recorded many times. The chain carries TRBV5-1 and TRBJ1-1, with a tentative D call TRBD1 (5 bases). The CDR3 runs 15 residues. V shed 7 bases and J shed 4 bases, with 20 bases lying between them. CDR1 and CDR2 (germline): SGHRS, YFSETQ. CDR3 in amino acids: CASGAGATWGTEAFF. The DNA of the CDR3 is TGCGCCAGCGGGGCCGGGGCGACCTGGGGCACTGAAGCTTTCTTT. Full variable domain (rest looked up from reference TRBV5-1 and TRBJ1-1): KAGVTQTPRYLIKTRGQQVTLSCSPISGHRSVSWYQQTPGQGLQFLFEYFSETQRNKGNFPGRFSGRQFSNSRSEMNVSTLELGDSALYLCASGAGATWGTEAFFGQGTRLTVV.

This clonotype was counted between two and nine times. The chain links TRBV11-2 to TRBJ2-3; D not certain. The CDR3 consists of 13 residues. With 5 bases removed from V and 2 bases from J, the gap between germline ends came to 8 bases. Per the germline V gene, CDR1 is SGHAT and CDR2 is FQNNGV. The chain's CDR3 is CASSLAPTDTQYF. Here the CDR3 DNA reads TGTGCCAGCAGCCTGGCCCCCACAGATACGCAGTATTTT.

This clonotype was observed at least ten times. The V and J genes are TRBV5-4 and TRBJ2-7; unclear D gene. Trimming removed 4 bases from V and 0 bases from J, with 14 bases in between. CDR3 length: 15 amino acids. Germline assignment: CDR1 SGHNT and CDR2 YYREEE (reference sequence). The CDR3 here is CASSPGARSSYEQYF. The CDR3 DNA is TGTGCCAGCAGCCCGGGTGCGCGGAGCTCCTACGAGCAGTACTTC.

Many counts were recorded for this clonotype. The V and J genes are TRBV24-1 and TRBJ1-1; 8 nucleotides agree with TRBD1. The CDR3 is made up of 14 amino acids. Per the germline V gene, CDR1 is KGHDR and CDR2 is SFDVKD. The trim removed 7 bases at V and 2 bases at J, leaving 5 bases unmatched. The CDR3 nucleotides read TGTGCCACCAGCGGGACAGGTTTAAACACTGAAGCTTTCTTT. This sequence encodes CATSGTGLNTEAFF.

In its sample, this clonotype was seen many times. V is TRBV11-2 and J is TRBJ2-7; tentative D call: TRBD1 (6 bases). CDR3 length: 17 amino acids. Germline loops: CDR1 SGHAT, CDR2 FQNNGV. V lost 0 bases and J 1 base, leaving 16 bases between the germline ends. The CDR3 nucleotides read TGTGCCAGCAGCTTAGATGGGGAACAGGGATCTTCCTACGAGCAGTACTTC. Residues: CASSLDGEQGSSYEQYF.

This clonotype occurred a few times. The chain joins TRBV12-3 or TRBV12-4 to TRBJ2-2, with 7 bases lining up with TRBD1. CDR3 length equals 14 residues. V dropped 6 bases and J dropped 6; count of bases not matched to a gene: 7. CDR3: CASSQDDRAGELFF. CDR3 DNA sequence: TGTGCCAGCAGCCAGGACGACAGGGCCGGGGAGCTGTTTTTT.

There are many counts of this clonotype. CDR3 sequence: CASSPRTSGVHEQYF. The CDR3 coding sequence is TGTGCCAGCAGCCCACGGACTAGCGGGGTCCACGAGCAGTACTTC. This chain joins TRBV5-5 and TRBJ2-7; 12 bases map to TRBD2. The CDR3 is 15 residues long. Per the germline V gene, CDR1 is SGHKS and CDR2 is YYEKEE (reference sequence). Trimming cost V 4 bases and J 5 bases; bases outside gene matches: 7.

The genes are TRBV6-1 and TRBJ1-5; D remains unclear. V was pared by 5 bases and J by 2 bases, with 13 bases between. The CDR3 runs to 15 residues. Germline CDR1 is MNHNS and CDR2 is SASEGT. In DNA, the CDR3 is TGTGCCAGCAGTACCCTACGGAACGGCAATCAGCCCCAGCATTTT. Translation gives CASSTLRNGNQPQHF.

In its sample, this clonotype was seen a few times. V usage is TRBV19 and J usage is TRBJ2-2, with D hard to call. The length of the CDR3 is 14 residues. Trimming took 7 bases from V and 1 from J, leaving 10 bases between them. Germline loops: CDR1 LNHDA, CDR2 SQIVND (reference sequence). The CDR3 DNA is TGTGCCAGTACGCTACTTCAGAACACCGGGGAGCTGTTTTTT. Amino acids: CASTLLQNTGELFF.

This clonotype was counted ten times or more. The V and J genes are TRBV28 and TRBJ1-1; D uncertain. The CDR3 spans 17 residues. V was cut by 5 bases and J by 5 bases, with 24 bases left in between. Per germline, CDR1 MDHEN and CDR2 SYDVKM. CDR3 in amino acids: CASSLADYKPTRTEAFF. The DNA of the CDR3 is TGTGCCAGCAGTCTCGCCGATTATAAACCTACTAGGACTGAAGCTTTCTTT.

This clonotype occurred many times. The chain is built from TRBV6-1 and TRBJ2-7; D is uncertain. V was shortened by 5 bases and J by 5 bases, with 10 bases between the two germline ends. This CDR3 is 12 amino acids long. In germline, CDR1 is MNHNS, CDR2 SASEGT. CDR3 DNA: TGTGCCAGCAGTCCTCTTAAGGACGAGCAGTACTTC. This codes for CASSPLKDEQYF.

The V and J genes are TRBV12-3 or TRBV12-4 and TRBJ1-2; D remains ambiguous. The CDR3 runs to 16 residues. Between the trimmed V and J ends, which lost 5 bases and 4 bases, there was a span of 20 bases. CDR3 in amino acids: CASSRARFDSVYGYTF. For the CDR3, the DNA is TGTGCCAGCAGTCGAGCCCGATTTGACTCGGTCTATGGCTACACCTTC.

This clonotype appeared many times. This chain's CDR3 is CASSPAAGTGAPYEQYF. CDR3 nucleotide sequence: TGTGCCAGCAGCCCCGCCGCCGGGACAGGGGCCCCCTACGAGCAGTACTTC. The genes are TRBV28 and TRBJ2-7; 10 positions match TRBD1. Germline assignment: CDR1 MDHEN and CDR2 SYDVKM. The CDR3 extends over 17 amino acids. V trimming: 6 bases; J trimming: 2 bases; junction bases outside the gene matches: 13.

Many counts were recorded for this clonotype. The junction does not match germline at one end; this may be a read error. J is TRBJ2-4 and V is TRBV6-1; 11 bases align to TRBD2. The V gene's germline CDR1 is MNHNS and CDR2 SASEGT. This CDR3 spans 17 amino acids. Here the CDR3 DNA reads TGTGCCAGCAGGGGGACTAGCGGAGTTGAAGCCAAAAACATTAAGTACTTC. This encodes CASRGTSGVEAKNIKYF.

This clonotype was recorded at least ten times. The V call is TRBV28, the J call TRBJ2-7; 10 bases map to TRBD2. After removal of 8 bases from V and 0 bases from J, the junction contained 4 bases not matched to a gene. The CDR3 has 14 amino acids. Germline loops: CDR1 MDHEN, CDR2 SYDVKM. CDR3 bases: TGTGCCAGCTCTAGCGGGGGCAGCTCCTACGAGCAGTACTTC. This gives the protein CASSSGGSSYEQYF. Combining the CDR3 with reference TRBV28 and TRBJ2-7 gives the whole variable domain DVKVTQSSRYLVKRTGEKVFLECVQDMDHENMFWYRQDPGLGLRLIYFSYDVKMKEKGDIPEGYSVSREKKERFSLILESASTNQTSMYLCASSSGGSSYEQYFGPGTRLTVT.

This clonotype was recorded at least ten times. V gene TRBV24-1 combines with J gene TRBJ2-7; D is possibly TRBD1 (6 bases). The CDR3 length is 17 residues. V lost 1 base, J lost 4 bases, and 19 bases lay in between. Germline V gene sequence: CDR1 KGHDR, CDR2 SFDVKD. The chain's CDR3 is CATSDFDTGKTGYEQYF. As DNA, the CDR3 is TGTGCCACCAGTGATTTTGATACAGGGAAGACCGGTTACGAGCAGTACTTC.

This clonotype was seen repeatedly, ten times or more. The gene calls are TRBV5-1 and TRBJ2-2, with D uncertain. Trimming cost V 4 bases and J 6 bases, with 10 bases left between them. CDR1 SGHRS and CDR2 YFSETQ come from the germline V gene. This CDR3 spans 13 amino acids. This CDR3 is CASSPVQAGELFF. For the CDR3, the DNA is TGCGCCAGCAGCCCGGTGCAGGCCGGGGAGCTGTTTTTT.

This clonotype has ten or more counts. This rearrangement joins TRBV12-3 or TRBV12-4 to TRBJ1-3; D remains ambiguous. Trimming pared 5 bases from V and 0 bases from J, leaving 8 bases between. The CDR3 runs to 14 residues. The CDR3 DNA is TGTGCCAGCAGTCAGAGGATCTCTGGAAACACCATATATTTT. Protein: CASSQRISGNTIYF.

The rearrangement links TRBV28 to TRBJ2-4; tentative D call: TRBD1 (5 bases). CDR3 length: 14 residues. V was cut by 3 bases and J by 7 bases, with 13 bases left in between. Looked up from germline, CDR1 is MDHEN and CDR2 is SYDVKM. Here the CDR3 reads CASSFPRAGNIQYF. The DNA for the CDR3 is TGTGCCAGCAGTTTCCCCCGGGCAGGGAACATTCAGTACTTC.

On this clonotype: A clone one base away is much larger, so this may be a read error. The chain has TRBV28 and TRBJ1-1; no firm D call. V lost 10 bases, J lost 1 base, and 16 bases lay in between. CDR3 length equals 14 residues. Germline CDR1 reads MDHEN; CDR2 reads SYDVKM. This CDR3 reads CAIRRISKNTEAFF. CDR3 sequence (DNA): TGTGCCATCAGGCGTATCTCTAAGAACACTGAAGCTTTCTTT.

With respect to this clonotype: Since a much larger clone is just one base distant, this may be a read error. The conserved closing phenylalanine or tryptophan is absent in this CDR3, likely reflecting a read error. J is TRBJ2-5 and V is TRBV5-8, with D tentatively TRBD1 (5 bases). The CDR3 is 15 amino acids. V gave up 1 base and J gave up 2 bases, with 12 bases separating them. The germline gives CDR1 SGHTS, CDR2 YDEGEE. CDR3 nucleotides: TGTGCCAGCAGCTTGCTCAGGGTCCGGCAAGAGACCCAGTACCTC. This sequence encodes CASSLLRVRQETQYL.

This clonotype was recorded at least ten times. The gene calls are TRBV7-2 and TRBJ2-7, with TRBD1 matching 9 bases. Germline V lookup: CDR1 SGHTA, CDR2 FQGNSA. J lost 3 bases, V lost 5 bases, and 11 bases had no gene match. CDR3 length: 16 amino acids. CDR3 nucleotide sequence: TGTGCCAGCAGCCAGGGGTATAGACAGGGGGACTACGAGCAGTACTTC. This sequence encodes CASSQGYRQGDYEQYF. The variable domain in full, with the rest retrieved from reference TRBV7-2 and TRBJ2-7, is GAGVSQSPSNKVTEKGKDVELRCDPISGHTALYWYRQSLGQGLEFLIYFQGNSAPDKSGLPSDRFSAERTGGSVSTLTIQRTQQEDSAVYLCASSQGYRQGDYEQYFGPGTRLTVT.

A remark on this clonotype: At one boundary the junction diverges from the germline segment, which might be a read error. The chain combines TRBV10-3 with TRBJ2-7; TRBD1 matches 12 bases. From germline, CDR1 is ENHRY and CDR2 SYGVKD. The CDR3 covers 15 residues. The CDR3 nucleotides read TGTGCCATCAGTCGGGACAGGGGGCGAACCTACGAGCGGTACTTC. Its protein product is CAISRDRGRTYERYF.

A word on this clonotype: A single base separates this from a much larger clone, so it may be a read error. The chain joins TRBV7-9 to TRBJ2-7; possibly TRBD1 or TRBD2 for D (5 bases each). Germline V gives CDR1 SEHNR, CDR2 FQNEAQ (reference sequence). The CDR3 contains 15 residues. V lost 3 bases and J lost 3, with 15 bases in between. CDR3 residues: CASSFVPGTDYEQYV. CDR3 bases: TGTGCCAGCAGCTTTGTTCCCGGGACGGACTACGAGCAGTACGTC.